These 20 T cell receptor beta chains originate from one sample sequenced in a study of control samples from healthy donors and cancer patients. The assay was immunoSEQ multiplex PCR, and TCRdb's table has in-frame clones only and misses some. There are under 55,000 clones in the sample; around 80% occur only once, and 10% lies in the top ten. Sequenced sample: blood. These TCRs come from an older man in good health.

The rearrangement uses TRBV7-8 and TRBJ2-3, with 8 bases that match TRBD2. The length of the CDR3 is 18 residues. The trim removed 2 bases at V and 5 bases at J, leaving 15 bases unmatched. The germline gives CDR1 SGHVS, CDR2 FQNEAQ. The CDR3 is CASSLTRRSGRVQDTQYF. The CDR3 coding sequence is TGTGCCAGCAGCTTAACCCGACGAAGCGGGAGAGTTCAAGATACGCAGTATTTT. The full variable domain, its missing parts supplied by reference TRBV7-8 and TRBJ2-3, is GAGVSQSPRYKVAKRGQDVALRCDPISGHVSLFWYQQALGQGPEFLTYFQNEAQLDKSGLPSDRFFAERPEGSVSTLKIQRTQQEDSAVYLCASSLTRRSGRVQDTQYFGPGTRLTVL.

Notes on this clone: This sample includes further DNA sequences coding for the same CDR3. CDR3 sequence reads: CASSRLAGGRTDTQYF. The CDR3, as DNA: TGTGCCAGCAGTCGACTAGCGGGAGGGCGCACAGATACGCAGTATTTT. This rearrangement joins TRBV6-6 to TRBJ2-3, with TRBD2 identical over 14 bases. This CDR3 is built from 16 residues. Trimming cost V 5 bases and J 1 base; bases outside gene matches: 2. Germline CDR1 is MNHNY and CDR2 is SVGAGI (reference sequence).

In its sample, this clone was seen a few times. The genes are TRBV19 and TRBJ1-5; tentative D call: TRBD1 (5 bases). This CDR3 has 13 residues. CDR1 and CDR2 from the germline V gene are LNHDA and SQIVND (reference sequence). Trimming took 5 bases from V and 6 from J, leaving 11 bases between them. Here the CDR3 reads CASSDRGSQPQHF. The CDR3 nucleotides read TGTGCCAGTAGTGACAGAGGGAGTCAGCCCCAGCATTTT.

CDR3 residues: CASSTPRARNNEQFF. The CDR3 DNA is TGCGCCAGCAGCACCCCAAGAGCCCGGAACAATGAGCAGTTCTTC. V gene TRBV4-1 combines with J gene TRBJ2-1; D unclear. Germline lookup yields CDR1 MGHRA and CDR2 YSYEKL. V was cut by 5 bases and J by 5 bases, with 16 bases left in between. The CDR3 loop spans 15 amino acids.

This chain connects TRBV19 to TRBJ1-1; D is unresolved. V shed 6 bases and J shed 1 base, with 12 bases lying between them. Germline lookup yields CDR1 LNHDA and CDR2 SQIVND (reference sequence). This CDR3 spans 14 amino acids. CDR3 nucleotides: TGTGCCAGTAGGCCAACACTGGAGAACACTGAAGCTTTCTTT. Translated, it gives CASRPTLENTEAFF.

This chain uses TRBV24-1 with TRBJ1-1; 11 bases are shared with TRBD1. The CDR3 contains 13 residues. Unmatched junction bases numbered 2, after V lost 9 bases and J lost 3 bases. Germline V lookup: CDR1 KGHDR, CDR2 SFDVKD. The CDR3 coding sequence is TGTGCCACCCTGGGACAGGGGGACACTGAAGCTTTCTTT. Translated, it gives CATLGQGDTEAFF.

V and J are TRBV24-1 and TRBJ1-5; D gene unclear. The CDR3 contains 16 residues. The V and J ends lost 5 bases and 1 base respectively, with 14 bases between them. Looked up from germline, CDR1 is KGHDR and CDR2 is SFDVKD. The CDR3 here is CATSARGSRSNQPQHF. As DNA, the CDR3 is TGTGCCACCAGTGCCCGGGGAAGTAGAAGCAATCAGCCCCAGCATTTT.

The CDR3: CSVEAILGTGAFF. The CDR3 region has the DNA TGCAGCGTTGAAGCCATCCTCGGTACCGGAGCTTTCTTT. This chain connects TRBV29-1 to TRBJ1-1, with D unclear. Trimming shortened V by 1 base and J by 10 bases, and 16 bases separated the two germline ends. This CDR3 spans 13 amino acids. Germline CDR1 reads SQVTM; CDR2 reads ANQGSEA.

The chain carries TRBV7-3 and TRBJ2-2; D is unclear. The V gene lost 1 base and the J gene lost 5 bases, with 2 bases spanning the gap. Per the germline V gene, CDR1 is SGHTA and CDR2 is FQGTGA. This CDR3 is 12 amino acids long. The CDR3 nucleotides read TGTGCCAGCAGCTTAATTACCGGGGAGCTGTTTTTT. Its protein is CASSLITGELFF.

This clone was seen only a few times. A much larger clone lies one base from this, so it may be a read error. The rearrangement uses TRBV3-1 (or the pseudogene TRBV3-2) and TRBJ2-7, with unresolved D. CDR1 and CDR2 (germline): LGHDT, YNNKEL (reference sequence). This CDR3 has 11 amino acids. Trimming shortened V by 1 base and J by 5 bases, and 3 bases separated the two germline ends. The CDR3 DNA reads TGTGCCAGCAGCCAAGCCCACGAGCAGTACTTC. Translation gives CASSQAHEQYF.

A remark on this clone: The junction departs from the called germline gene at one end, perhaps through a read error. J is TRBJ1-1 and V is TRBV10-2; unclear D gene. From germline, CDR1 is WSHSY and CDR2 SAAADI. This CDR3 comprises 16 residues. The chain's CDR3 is CTSSGVPWRGNTEAFF. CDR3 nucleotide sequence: TGCACCAGCAGTGGTGTCCCCTGGCGGGGGAACACTGAAGCTTTCTTT.

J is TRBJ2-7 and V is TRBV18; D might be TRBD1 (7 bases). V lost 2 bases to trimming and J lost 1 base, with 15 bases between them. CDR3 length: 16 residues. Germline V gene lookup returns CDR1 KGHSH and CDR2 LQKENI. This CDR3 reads CASSPSGGSLSYEQYF. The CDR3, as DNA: TGTGCCAGCTCACCATCAGGGGGGAGCCTTTCCTACGAGCAGTACTTC.

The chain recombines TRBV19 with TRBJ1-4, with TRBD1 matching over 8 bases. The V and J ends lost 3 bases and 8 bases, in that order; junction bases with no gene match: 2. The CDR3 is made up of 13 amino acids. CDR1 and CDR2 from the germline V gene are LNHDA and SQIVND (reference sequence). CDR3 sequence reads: CASSMDREEKLFF. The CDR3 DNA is TGTGCCAGTAGTATGGACAGGGAGGAAAAACTGTTTTTT.

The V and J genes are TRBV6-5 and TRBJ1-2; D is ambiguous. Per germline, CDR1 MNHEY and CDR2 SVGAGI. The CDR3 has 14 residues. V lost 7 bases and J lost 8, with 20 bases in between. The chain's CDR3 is CASTRTTQRGGYTF. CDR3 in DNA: TGTGCCAGCACCCGGACGACCCAGCGGGGAGGCTACACCTTC.

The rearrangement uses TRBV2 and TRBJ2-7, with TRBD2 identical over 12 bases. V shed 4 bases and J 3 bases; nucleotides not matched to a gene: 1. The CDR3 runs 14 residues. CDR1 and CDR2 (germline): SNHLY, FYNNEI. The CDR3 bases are TGTGCCAGCAGTGGGGGACTAGCGGGCTACGAGCAGTACTTC. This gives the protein CASSGGLAGYEQYF.

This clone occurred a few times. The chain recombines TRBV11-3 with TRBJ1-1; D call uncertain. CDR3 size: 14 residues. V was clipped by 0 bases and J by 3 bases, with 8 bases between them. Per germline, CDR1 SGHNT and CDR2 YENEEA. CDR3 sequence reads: CASSLEGGDTEAFF. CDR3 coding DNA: TGTGCCAGCAGCTTAGAAGGCGGGGACACTGAAGCTTTCTTT. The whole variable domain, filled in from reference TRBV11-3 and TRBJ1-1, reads EAGVVQSPRYKIIEKKQPVAFWCNPISGHNTLYWYLQNLGQGPELLIRYENEEAVDDSQLPKDRFSAERLKGVDSTLKIQPAELGDSAVYLCASSLEGGDTEAFFGQGTRLTVV.

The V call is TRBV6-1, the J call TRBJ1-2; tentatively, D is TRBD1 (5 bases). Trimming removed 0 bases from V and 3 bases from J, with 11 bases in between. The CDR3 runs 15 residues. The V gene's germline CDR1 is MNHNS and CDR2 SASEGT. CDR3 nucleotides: TGTGCCAGCAGTGAAGCGCCCGGGGCTGACTATGGCTACACCTTC. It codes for CASSEAPGADYGYTF.

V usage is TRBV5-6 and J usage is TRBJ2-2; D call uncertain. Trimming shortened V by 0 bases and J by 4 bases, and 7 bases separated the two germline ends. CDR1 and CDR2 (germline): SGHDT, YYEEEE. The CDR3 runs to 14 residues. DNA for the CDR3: TGTGCCAGCAGCTTGGGAGATTTCACCGGGGAGCTGTTTTTT. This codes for CASSLGDFTGELFF.

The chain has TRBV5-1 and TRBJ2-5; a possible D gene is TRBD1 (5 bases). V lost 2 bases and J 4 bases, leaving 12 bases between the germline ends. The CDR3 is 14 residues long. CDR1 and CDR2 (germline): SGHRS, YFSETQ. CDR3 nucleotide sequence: TGCGCCAGCAGCTTAGGGGTTTCGGGAGAGACCCAGTACTTC. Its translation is CASSLGVSGETQYF.

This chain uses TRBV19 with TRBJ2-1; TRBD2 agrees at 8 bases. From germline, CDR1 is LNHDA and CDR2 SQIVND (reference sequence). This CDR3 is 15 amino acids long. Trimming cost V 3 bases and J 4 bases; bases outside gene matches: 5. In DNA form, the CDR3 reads TGTGCCAGTAGTATTGACAGCGGGAGTTACAATGAGCAGTTCTTC. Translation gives CASSIDSGSYNEQFF.